The next 30 T cell receptor beta chains were all read from a single sample in a study of blood T cells in healthy people across ages. A second PCR of 7 to 11 cycles used a sample-barcoded 5' primer and a J-beta primer mix. TCRdb passed the 5' RACE reads through MiXCR, listing each CDR3 protein once. The sample lists 730,000 or so distinct CDR3 sequences, 43% occurring once. The specimen was blood. The receptors stem from a woman between 55 and 75 years old in good health.

This clonotype has just a few counts. CDR3 bases: TGCGCCAGCAGCCCGCTGGCGGCGGAGGGGTACTTC. This sequence encodes CASSPLAAEGYF. This chain connects TRBV4-1 to TRBJ2-4, with D possibly TRBD2 on 6 matching bases. The V end was cut by 4 bases, the J end by 15 bases, with 16 bases between. There are 12 residues in the CDR3. The germline V gene encodes CDR1 MGHRA and CDR2 YSYEKL.

This clonotype appeared a few times. The chain carries TRBV7-2 and TRBJ2-1, with D perhaps matching TRBD2 (6 bases). Trimming removed 6 bases at V and 4 bases at J, with 13 bases between. The germline gives CDR1 SGHTA, CDR2 FQGNSA. This CDR3 spans 14 amino acids. DNA of the CDR3: TGTGCCAGCAGTGGGAGACTAGTGTACAATGAGCAGTTCTTC. Translated: CASSGRLVYNEQFF.

This rearrangement joins TRBV11-2 to TRBJ2-2; D is unclear. CDR3 length: 15 residues. Per germline, CDR1 SGHAT and CDR2 FQNNGV. Trimming took 5 bases from V and 0 from J, leaving 10 bases between them. In nucleotides, the CDR3 is TGTGCCAGCAGCCAGACTGGTGCGAACACCGGGGAGCTGTTTTTT. Amino acid sequence: CASSQTGANTGELFF.

For this clonotype: It may be a read error: a sequence one base away is much more abundant. The chain couples TRBV29-1 to TRBJ2-5, with D unresolved. This CDR3 has 12 residues. The V gene lost 1 base and the J gene lost 11 bases, with 14 bases spanning the gap. Looked up from germline, CDR1 is SQVTM and CDR2 is ANQGSEA. CDR3 DNA: TGCAGCGTTGAAGTTGGGCCACGTGAGCAGTACTTC. Its protein product is CSVEVGPREQYF.

The V gene is TRBV29-1, the J gene TRBJ1-4, with D perhaps TRBD1 (6 bases). V dropped 6 bases and J dropped 4 bases, with 18 bases sitting between them. This CDR3 contains 15 residues. Per germline, CDR1 SQVTM and CDR2 ANQGSEA. CDR3 residues: CSVAAGHSFNEKLFF. The CDR3 region has the DNA TGCAGCGTCGCAGCGGGACACTCATTTAATGAAAAACTGTTTTTT.

The J gene is TRBJ2-5, the V gene TRBV3-1; 8 bases line up with TRBD1. V trimming: 5 bases; J trimming: 5 bases; junction bases outside the gene matches: 7. The CDR3 runs 14 residues. Germline CDR1 is LGHDT and CDR2 is YNNKEL (reference sequence). CDR3 in DNA: TGTGCCAGCAGCTCGGACAGGGTCAAGGAGACCCAGTACTTC. Its translation is CASSSDRVKETQYF.

This chain links TRBV27 with TRBJ2-7; tentatively, D is TRBD1 or TRBD2 (5 bases each). In germline, CDR1 is MNHEY, CDR2 SMNVEV (reference sequence). This CDR3 has 14 residues. Trimming took 5 bases from V and 10 from J, leaving 21 bases between them. This CDR3 is CASSVGDRPEIQYF. CDR3 bases: TGTGCCAGCAGTGTTGGGGACCGTCCTGAGATCCAGTACTTC.

A word on this clonotype: A much larger clone differs by one base, so this may be a read error. The DNA for the CDR3 is TGTGCCAGCAGACAAACTAGCGGGGAATACAATGAGCAGTTCTTC. Translated: CASRQTSGEYNEQFF. This chain uses TRBV5-5 with TRBJ2-1, with 10 bases matching TRBD2. The V and J ends lost 5 bases and 4 bases, in that order; junction bases with no gene match: 6. Germline CDR1 and CDR2: SGHKS and YYEKEE (reference sequence). This CDR3 has 15 residues.

This clonotype was counted between two and nine times. This chain links TRBV20-1 with TRBJ2-4; 8 bases match TRBD2. The CDR3 totals 14 residues. J gave up 1 base and V 5 bases, and 4 bases lay outside the gene matches. In germline, CDR1 is DFQATT, CDR2 SNEGSKA (reference sequence). The CDR3: CSARWTSAKNIQYF. CDR3 sequence (DNA): TGCAGTGCTCGATGGACTAGCGCCAAAAACATTCAGTACTTC.

The genes are TRBV24-1 and TRBJ2-1, with D perhaps TRBD2 (6 bases). Trimming shortened V by 4 bases and J by 9 bases, and 21 bases separated the two germline ends. This CDR3 region has 16 residues. The germline V gene encodes CDR1 KGHDR and CDR2 SFDVKD. The CDR3 bases are TGTGCCACCAGTGACCCAAGTTTGGGGGAGGTGGGTGAGCAGTTCTTC. The encoded protein is CATSDPSLGEVGEQFF.

The rearrangement joins TRBV6-5 to TRBJ2-5, with D maybe TRBD2 (5 bases). Germline CDR1 is MNHEY and CDR2 is SVGAGI. Trimming took off 0 bases at V and 4 bases at J, with 9 bases between the two ends. This CDR3 region has 14 residues. Here the CDR3 reads CASSYSSRGETQYF. The CDR3 DNA follows: TGTGCCAGCAGTTACTCTTCCCGGGGAGAGACCCAGTACTTC.

This clonotype was seen just once. The chain combines TRBV20-1 with TRBJ2-1; no reliable D call. The last part of the DNA fits TRBJ2-7 better; the J call may be wrong. This CDR3 is built from 15 residues. Per germline, CDR1 DFQATT and CDR2 SNEGSKA (reference sequence). DNA of the CDR3: TGCAGTGCTAGAGCTTTGTCCAGAATCCCCAATGAGCAGTACTTC. Encoded protein: CSARALSRIPNEQYF.

The CDR3 reads CASSLGPRTNEQFF. CDR3 sequence (DNA): TGTGCCAGCAGTTTGGGACCCCGGACGAATGAGCAGTTCTTC. The V and J genes are TRBV12-3 or TRBV12-4 and TRBJ2-1, with D perhaps assigned TRBD1 or TRBD2 (5 bases each). The CDR3 runs 14 residues. V was pared by 3 bases and J by 7 bases, with 13 bases between.

There are a few counts of this clonotype. V is TRBV29-1 and J is TRBJ2-7; TRBD2 might be the D (5 bases). CDR3 length: 10 amino acids. Looked up from germline, CDR1 is SQVTM and CDR2 is ANQGSEA. V shed 6 bases and J shed 6 bases, with 9 bases lying between them. CDR3 nucleotide sequence: TGCAGCGTCGGGGATAGCGAGCAGTACTTC. It yields the protein CSVGDSEQYF.

This sequence joins TRBV7-8 and TRBJ1-2; 9 nucleotides align to TRBD1. Germline CDR1 is SGHVS and CDR2 is FQNEAQ. V was clipped by 5 bases and J by 4 bases; unmatched bases: 2. The CDR3 covers 13 residues. The CDR3 spells CASSRTGVYGYTF. The CDR3 DNA sequence: TGTGCCAGCAGCCGGACAGGGGTCTATGGCTACACCTTC.

J is TRBJ2-4 and V is TRBV15; unclear D gene. The J call may be wrong; the DNA end is better matched by TRBJ2-7. This CDR3 is 12 amino acids long. Germline V CDR1 and CDR2: LNHNV, YYDKDF (reference sequence). CDR3 bases: TGTGCCACCAGCTCTGAGACCTACGAGCAGTACTTC. Translation gives CATSSETYEQYF.

This clonotype was seen a few times. This rearrangement joins TRBV20-1 to TRBJ2-7, with TRBD1 as a possible D gene (5 bases). CDR1 is DFQATT, CDR2 SNEGSKA, per germline (reference sequence). The germline V and J ends were trimmed by 0 bases and 2 bases, with 23 bases remaining between them. The CDR3 has 18 amino acids. The CDR3 region is CSARDRKDKPGWAYEQYF. The CDR3 DNA reads as TGCAGTGCTAGAGATAGGAAGGACAAACCAGGGTGGGCCTACGAGCAGTACTTC.

The chain uses TRBV3-1 and TRBJ1-2; no clear D. Trimming cost V 2 bases and J 4 bases, with 11 bases left between them. This CDR3 is 14 amino acids long. The V gene's germline CDR1 is LGHDT and CDR2 YNNKEL (reference sequence). CDR3 loop: CASSQLPGGYGYTF. The CDR3, as DNA: TGTGCCAGCAGCCAACTCCCAGGAGGCTATGGCTACACCTTC. Based on the CDR3 plus reference TRBV3-1 and TRBJ1-2, the full variable domain is DTAVSQTPKYLVTQMGNDKSIKCEQNLGHDTMYWYKQDSKKFLKIMFSYNNKELIINETVPNRFSPKSPDKAHLNLHINSLELGDSAVYFCASSQLPGGYGYTFGSGTRLTVV.

The chain links TRBV29-1 to TRBJ2-3; 8 bases line up with TRBD2. This CDR3 comprises 15 residues. V gave up 0 bases and J gave up 4 bases; unmatched junction bases: 6. Per germline, CDR1 SQVTM and CDR2 ANQGSEA. The CDR3 loop reads CSVEDPAGAPDTQYF. In nucleotides, the CDR3 is TGCAGCGTTGAAGACCCAGCGGGAGCCCCAGATACGCAGTATTTT.

This chain links TRBV6-1 with TRBJ1-2; the D gene is possibly TRBD1 (6 bases). The V end was cut by 3 bases, the J end by 4 bases, with 9 bases between. The CDR3 has 13 residues. Germline CDR1 reads MNHNS; CDR2 reads SASEGT. CDR3 amino acids: CASSDRGSYGYTF. DNA of the CDR3: TGTGCCAGCAGTGACAGGGGCAGCTATGGCTACACCTTC.

Concerning this clonotype itself: Being one base from a much bigger clone, this may be a read error. This chain joins TRBV7-6 and TRBJ2-5; tentatively, D is TRBD1 (6 bases). The assigned J gene may be wrong: the sequence end matches TRBJ2-7 better. CDR1 and CDR2 from the germline V gene are SGHVS and FNYEAQ. The CDR3 has 18 residues. The chain's CDR3 is CASSAPPGTSIGSCEQYF. CDR3 coding DNA: TGTGCCAGCAGCGCCCCACCCGGGACATCCATAGGATCCTGCGAGCAGTACTTC.

CDR3 bases: TGCAGTGCTAGTTCGGGGGCCCCCATTGATGAGCAGTTCTTC. Translated: CSASSGAPIDEQFF. The V call is TRBV20-1, the J call TRBJ2-1; D is tentatively TRBD1 or TRBD2 (6 bases each). With 3 bases removed from V and 8 bases from J, the gap between germline ends came to 17 bases. Looked up from germline, CDR1 is DFQATT and CDR2 is SNEGSKA (reference sequence). This CDR3 is built from 14 residues.

This clonotype was picked up a small number of times. V usage is TRBV27 and J usage is TRBJ2-6; D remains ambiguous. CDR3 length equals 15 residues. Trimming took off 6 bases at V and 1 base at J, with 10 bases between the two ends. The V gene's germline CDR1 is MNHEY and CDR2 SMNVEV (reference sequence). CDR3 bases: TGTGCCAGCAGGGGCGCAAGGTCTGGGGCCAACGTCCTGACTTTC. Translating gives CASRGARSGANVLTF.

This clonotype was counted at least ten times. The CDR3 is CASSGPGAPTQFF. The DNA for the CDR3 is TGTGCCAGCAGTGGCCCGGGGGCCCCCACGCAGTTCTTC. The chain links TRBV6-4 to TRBJ2-1, with D perhaps assigned TRBD1 or TRBD2 (6 bases each). Germline V gene data show CDR1 as MRHNA and CDR2 as SNTAGT. Trimming took off 4 bases at V and 12 bases at J, with 16 bases between the two ends. The CDR3 is made up of 13 amino acids.

The chain carries TRBV2 and TRBJ2-1, with 8 bases fitting TRBD1. The CDR3 runs to 14 residues. Germline V gene data show CDR1 as SNHLY and CDR2 as FYNNEI. The J segment lost 7 bases and the V segment lost 5 bases, leaving 7 bases of the junction unmatched. The CDR3 loop reads CASSSRTGSNEQFF. CDR3 coding DNA: TGTGCCAGCAGTTCGAGGACAGGGTCTAATGAGCAGTTCTTC.

This clonotype was seen more than once but under ten times. V and J are TRBV29-1 and TRBJ1-6; D is perhaps TRBD1 (5 bases). The germline gives CDR1 SQVTM, CDR2 ANQGSEA. This CDR3 contains 15 residues. Trimming took off 4 bases at V and 4 bases at J, with 14 bases between the two ends. This chain's CDR3 is CSVALGWGYNSPLHF. CDR3 DNA: TGCAGCGTTGCGCTAGGGTGGGGGTATAATTCACCCCTCCACTTT.

This clonotype has just a few counts. V gene TRBV29-1 combines with J gene TRBJ2-3, with D possibly TRBD2 on 7 matching bases. The CDR3 contains 15 residues. V gave up 6 bases and J gave up 0 bases, with 16 bases separating them. Germline loops: CDR1 SQVTM, CDR2 ANQGSEA. For the CDR3, the DNA is TGCAGCGTGAGGGGGGGAACAGATAGCACAGATACGCAGTATTTT. It yields the protein CSVRGGTDSTDTQYF.

J is TRBJ2-7 and V is TRBV12-3 or TRBV12-4; perhaps TRBD1 as D (6 bases). V lost 6 bases and J lost 7, with 16 bases in between. This CDR3 comprises 13 residues. CDR3 DNA: TGTGCCAGCAGCCTACAACAGGGTTTTGAGCAGTACTTC. This gives the protein CASSLQQGFEQYF.

This clonotype was detected only a few times. V gene TRBV28 combines with J gene TRBJ2-6; possibly TRBD1 or TRBD2 for D (6 bases each). Trimming removed 4 bases from V and 2 bases from J, with 15 bases in between. Germline V lookup: CDR1 MDHEN, CDR2 SYDVKM. The CDR3 contains 17 residues. The CDR3 loop is CASSSIEGGPGANVLTF. In DNA, the CDR3 is TGTGCCAGCAGTTCCATTGAAGGGGGGCCTGGGGCCAACGTCCTGACTTTC.

The chain carries TRBV29-1 and TRBJ2-5; a weak D match, TRBD2 (6 bases). The last part of the DNA fits TRBJ2-7 better; the J call may be wrong. The CDR3 totals 14 residues. Germline loops: CDR1 SQVTM, CDR2 ANQGSEA. The CDR3 DNA is TGCAGCGTTGAAGACAGGTCGGGAGCGTACGAGCAGTACTTC. This gives the protein CSVEDRSGAYEQYF.